A selection of T cell receptor beta chains follows, all from one sample in a study of beta chain features in type 1 diabetes. The table came from immunoSEQ multiplex PCR; TCRdb's copy has only in-frame clones and leaves some out. The table includes about 700,000 clones, around 15% detected once. Source material: naive CD4+ T cells from blood. The receptors derive from a man between 18 and 29 years old with type 1 diabetes. The CDR3 runs from the conserved cysteine through the conserved F or W. The D gene is left open where the match is weak. Clone size is shown for a subset of rows, as once, few, many or a class of expanded clone.

cdr3_nt	cdr3_aa	j_call	d_call	clone_size	v_call
TGTGCCAGTAGTGAGGCAGGTGGAAACCAGCCCCAGCATTTT	CASSEAGGNQPQHF	TRBJ1-5	NA	few	TRBV19
TGTGCCTGGAGTCCACAGAGCATGAACACTGAAGCTTTCTTT	CAWSPQSMNTEAFF	TRBJ1-1	NA	NA	TRBV30
TGCGCCAGCAGCCATGGACAGGATAATTCACCCCTCCACTTT	CASSHGQDNSPLHF	TRBJ1-6	TRBD1	NA	TRBV5-1
TGTGCCAGCAGCGTAGCAGAGGGGCCCCCAAATGGGGAAAAACTGTTTTTT	CASSVAEGPPNGEKLFF	TRBJ1-4	NA	NA	TRBV9
TGTGCCAGCAGCTTAGAGGCGGGGCCGAGCACAGATACGCAGTATTTT	CASSLEAGPSTDTQYF	TRBJ2-3	NA	NA	TRBV7-2
TGTGCCTGGAGCAGGGGACAGACCACAGATACGCAGTATTTT	CAWSRGQTTDTQYF	TRBJ2-3	TRBD1	NA	TRBV30
TGTGCCAGCAGCTCAGGACTAGCGGGGTTCAATGAGCAGTTCTTC	CASSSGLAGFNEQFF	TRBJ2-1	TRBD2	few	TRBV7-7
TGCGCCAGCAGCGTAACCGGGACAGGGGCCCTCACTGAAGCTTTCTTT	CASSVTGTGALTEAFF	TRBJ1-1	TRBD1	few	TRBV5-1
TGTGCCAGCAGCTTAGGGACAGGGAATGGCTACACCTTC	CASSLGTGNGYTF	TRBJ1-2	TRBD1	NA	TRBV5-6
TGTGCCAGCAGTCCCAGTATTTGGGGCTACACCTTC	CASSPSIWGYTF	TRBJ1-2	NA	NA	TRBV28
TGTGCCAGCAGCGTAGAAGCGGGGGATAATTGGGGAGAGACCCAGTACTTC	CASSVEAGDNWGETQYF	TRBJ2-5	TRBD2	NA	TRBV9
TGCGCCAGCAGCTTGGTGGGTAGCACCGGGGAGCTGTTTTTT	CASSLVGSTGELFF	TRBJ2-2	NA	few	TRBV5-1
TGTGCCAGCAGTGGCGGGGGGGAGAGTCAGCCCCAGCATTTT	CASSGGGESQPQHF	TRBJ1-5	NA	NA	TRBV6-5
TGTGCCAGCAGCCGGGCTGTCTCCTACAATGAGCAGTTCTTC	CASSRAVSYNEQFF	TRBJ2-1	NA	many	TRBV14
TGTGCCAGCAGTTACAACACCGGGGAGCTGTTTTTT	CASSYNTGELFF	TRBJ2-2	NA	NA	TRBV6-6
TGTGCCAGTAGCCCGACCCTACCCGGGACTGGGGCCAACGTCCTGACTTTC	CASSPTLPGTGANVLTF	TRBJ2-6	NA	few	TRBV19
TGTGCTAGTGGTAGACGGACGTATGAAGCTTTCTTT	CASGRRTYEAFF	TRBJ1-1	NA	NA	TRBV12-5
TGCGCCAGCAGTTACAGGGGGAATCAGCCCCAGCATTTT	CASSYRGNQPQHF	TRBJ1-5	TRBD1	NA	TRBV5-1
TGTGCCACCAGACTCAATTCGGCTAGCGGGGGCCAATACAATGAGCAGTTCTTC	CATRLNSASGGQYNEQFF	TRBJ2-1	TRBD2	NA	TRBV28
TGCGCCAGCGGTGGGACAAGACAGACAGGCACTGGGGCCAACGTCCTGACTTTC	CASGGTRQTGTGANVLTF	TRBJ2-6	NA	NA	TRBV5-1
TGTGCCAGCAGCGTGGGGACAGGGGACAATCAGCCCCAGCATTTT	CASSVGTGDNQPQHF	TRBJ1-5	TRBD1	few	TRBV9
TGTGCCTCTTCCAGAGGTGGAGGGGCCAGTACGCAGTATTTT	CASSRGGGASTQYF	TRBJ2-3	NA	few	TRBV2
TGTGCCTGGAGTGTCGGGGGGCCAGATACGCAGTATTTT	CAWSVGGPDTQYF	TRBJ2-3	NA	NA	TRBV30
TGTGCTACCAACTCGCCGGGACAGGTTCCCTACGAGCAGTACTTC	CATNSPGQVPYEQYF	TRBJ2-7	TRBD1	NA	TRBV30
TGCGCCAGCAGTGTGTCCGGGAATGGCTACACCTTC	CASSVSGNGYTF	TRBJ1-2	NA	NA	TRBV5-1
TGCGCCAGCAGCCAAAGGACAGGGCAAAAGGGCAATCAGCCCCAGCATTTT	CASSQRTGQKGNQPQHF	TRBJ1-5	TRBD1	NA	TRBV4-1
TGTGCCAGCTCACCCGACCCGAATTCACCCCTCCACTTT	CASSPDPNSPLHF	TRBJ1-6	NA	few	TRBV18
TGTGCCAGCAGCCTAACAGGTGGATCCTACAATGAGCAGTTCTTC	CASSLTGGSYNEQFF	TRBJ2-1	NA	NA	TRBV7-2
TGTGCCAGCAGTGATGTGAATGAGCAGTTCTTC	CASSDVNEQFF	TRBJ2-1	NA	few	TRBV2
TGTGCCAGCAACGGGCGCTACAATGAGCAGTTCTTC	CASNGRYNEQFF	TRBJ2-1	NA	NA	TRBV28
TGTGCCTGGATCGGGAACACTGAAGCTTTCTTT	CAWIGNTEAFF	TRBJ1-1	NA	NA	TRBV30
TGTGCCAGCAGCCAAGAGTCACAGGGGGAATCACCCCTCCACTTT	CASSQESQGESPLHF	TRBJ1-6	TRBD1	NA	TRBV4-2